Listed below are T cell receptor beta chains from one sample, sequenced in a study of blood T cell repertoires in COVID-19. Measured with immunoSEQ multiplex PCR; TCRdb has only the in-frame clones, and not every one. The sample lists under 300,000 clones; roughly 88% were seen once. The sample taken for sequencing was PBMCs or T cells enriched from blood (not recorded which). All receptors derive from a woman aged 40-49 years with acute COVID-19. Each CDR3 is given with its conserved first and last residue. The D gene is left open where the match is weak. A row's size may be missing; if present it is once, few, many or a size class.

CDR3nt: TGTGCCAGCAGCTTCGGGGGGAGTGGTACCTACAATGAGCAGTTCTTC; CDR3aa: CASSFGGSGTYNEQFF; j_gene: TRBJ2-1; d_gene: TRBD2; v_gene: TRBV5-4; abundance: .
CDR3nt: TGTGCCAGCAGCCCTACCAGGGGTAATCAGCCCCAGCATTTT; CDR3aa: CASSPTRGNQPQHF; j_gene: TRBJ1-5; d_gene: .; v_gene: TRBV4-2; abundance: .
CDR3nt: TGTGCCAGCCTCTACCCCACAGATCAGGACGGGGATCAATCACCCCTCCACTTT; CDR3aa: CASLYPTDQDGDQSPLHF; j_gene: TRBJ1-6; d_gene: .; v_gene: TRBV9; abundance: .
CDR3nt: TGTGCCAGCAGTATATGGACAGGTTGGCAGTACTTC; CDR3aa: CASSIWTGWQYF; j_gene: TRBJ2-7; d_gene: TRBD1; v_gene: TRBV12-3/TRBV12-4; abundance: .
CDR3nt: TGTGCCAGCACCCCCGGGGGGAGCTCTAGCACAGATACGCAGTATTTT; CDR3aa: CASTPGGSSSTDTQYF; j_gene: TRBJ2-3; d_gene: TRBD2; v_gene: TRBV5-4; abundance: .
CDR3nt: TGCGCCAGCAGCTTGGGTGACTTCAACCAAGAGACCCAGTACTTC; CDR3aa: CASSLGDFNQETQYF; j_gene: TRBJ2-5; d_gene: .; v_gene: TRBV5-1; abundance: .
CDR3nt: TGTGCCACCAGTCCGGGGCAGGGGGCCAATGGCTACACCTTC; CDR3aa: CATSPGQGANGYTF; j_gene: TRBJ1-2; d_gene: TRBD1; v_gene: TRBV24-1; abundance: .
CDR3nt: TGCGCCAGCAGCTTGGCATCAGGGGATGGCTACACCTTC; CDR3aa: CASSLASGDGYTF; j_gene: TRBJ1-2; d_gene: .; v_gene: TRBV5-1; abundance: .
CDR3nt: TGCGCCAGCAGCCAAATACACTACTCCTATAATTCACCCCTCCACTTT; CDR3aa: CASSQIHYSYNSPLHF; j_gene: TRBJ1-6; d_gene: .; v_gene: TRBV4-1; abundance: .
CDR3nt: TGTGCCAGCTCATCGAACTCGGGGGACTATGGCTACACCTTC; CDR3aa: CASSSNSGDYGYTF; j_gene: TRBJ1-2; d_gene: .; v_gene: TRBV18; abundance: .
CDR3nt: TGCGCCAGCAGCTTGGAAGGAGGTGGCTACACCTTC; CDR3aa: CASSLEGGGYTF; j_gene: TRBJ1-2; d_gene: .; v_gene: TRBV5-1; abundance: .
CDR3nt: TGTGCCAGCAGCCCGAGCGCCAGTTATGGCTACACCTTC; CDR3aa: CASSPSASYGYTF; j_gene: TRBJ1-2; d_gene: .; v_gene: TRBV25-1; abundance: once
CDR3nt: TGTGCCAGTAGTAGAGGCGGCTACTATGGCTACACCTTC; CDR3aa: CASSRGGYYGYTF; j_gene: TRBJ1-2; d_gene: .; v_gene: TRBV19; abundance: .
CDR3nt: TGTGCCATCAGTGATTATCATGGCTACACCTTC; CDR3aa: CAISDYHGYTF; j_gene: TRBJ1-2; d_gene: .; v_gene: TRBV10-3; abundance: once
CDR3nt: TGTGCCAGCAGGCTGACAGGGGGCGCGGGGGACGCAGATACGCAGTATTTT; CDR3aa: CASRLTGGAGDADTQYF; j_gene: TRBJ2-3; d_gene: TRBD1; v_gene: TRBV5-5; abundance: .
CDR3nt: TGTGCCAGTACCCCTAGCGGGACCTCCTACGAGCAGTACTTC; CDR3aa: CASTPSGTSYEQYF; j_gene: TRBJ2-7; d_gene: TRBD2; v_gene: TRBV19; abundance: few
CDR3nt: TGTGCCAGCAGCTTACCCTCTGTGGGGGGGACCAATGAGCAGTTCTTC; CDR3aa: CASSLPSVGGTNEQFF; j_gene: TRBJ2-1; d_gene: TRBD2; v_gene: TRBV7-9; abundance: .
CDR3nt: TGTGCCAGCAGGGCCCCAGGGTATGGCTACACCTTC; CDR3aa: CASRAPGYGYTF; j_gene: TRBJ1-2; d_gene: .; v_gene: TRBV25-1; abundance: .
CDR3nt: TGTGCCACCCAGGGACAGCTCTACGAGCAGTACTTC; CDR3aa: CATQGQLYEQYF; j_gene: TRBJ2-7; d_gene: TRBD1; v_gene: TRBV19; abundance: .
CDR3nt: TGTGCCAGCAGTTTCCCAGGGCTCGGCAATCAGCCCCAGCATTTT; CDR3aa: CASSFPGLGNQPQHF; j_gene: TRBJ1-5; d_gene: .; v_gene: TRBV28; abundance: .
CDR3nt: TGTGCCAGCAGAGGACAGCCTCCTGGGGCCAACGTCCTGACTTTC; CDR3aa: CASRGQPPGANVLTF; j_gene: TRBJ2-6; d_gene: .; v_gene: TRBV6-5; abundance: .
CDR3nt: TGCAGCGTGGGACAGGAAATTAACACTGAAGCTTTCTTT; CDR3aa: CSVGQEINTEAFF; j_gene: TRBJ1-1; d_gene: TRBD1; v_gene: TRBV29-1; abundance: .
CDR3nt: TGTGCCAGTACCACGGGAGGGAGGGGCTATGGCTACACCTTC; CDR3aa: CASTTGGRGYGYTF; j_gene: TRBJ1-2; d_gene: .; v_gene: TRBV19; abundance: .
CDR3nt: TGTGCCAGCAGCCCCCCCGCAGGGTCTACGCAAAACATTCAGTACTTC; CDR3aa: CASSPPAGSTQNIQYF; j_gene: TRBJ2-4; d_gene: .; v_gene: TRBV7-8; abundance: once
CDR3nt: TGTGCCAGCAGCTTATCAGGGGGCTATGGCTACACCTTC; CDR3aa: CASSLSGGYGYTF; j_gene: TRBJ1-2; d_gene: TRBD1; v_gene: TRBV5-5; abundance: .
CDR3nt: TGCGCCAGCAGCCAAGGGGCGGGCGGGAGGATCGAGACCCAGTACTTC; CDR3aa: CASSQGAGGRIETQYF; j_gene: TRBJ2-5; d_gene: TRBD2; v_gene: TRBV4-3; abundance: .
CDR3nt: TGTGCCAGCTCACCCGCGGCGGGGGGCACTGGAAACACCATATATTTT; CDR3aa: CASSPAAGGTGNTIYF; j_gene: TRBJ1-3; d_gene: .; v_gene: TRBV18; abundance: few
CDR3nt: TGTGCCAGCAGTTACGGTAGCATGGTTGAGCAGTTCTTC; CDR3aa: CASSYGSMVEQFF; j_gene: TRBJ2-1; d_gene: .; v_gene: TRBV6-2/TRBV6-3; abundance: .
CDR3nt: TGCGCCAGCAGCCAAGAATGGTCCCCCAGTAAGAACACTGAAGCTTTCTTT; CDR3aa: CASSQEWSPSKNTEAFF; j_gene: TRBJ1-1; d_gene: .; v_gene: TRBV4-3; abundance: many
CDR3nt: TGTGCCCACAGCGTAAGGGGGAACACCGGGGAGCTGTTTTTT; CDR3aa: CAHSVRGNTGELFF; j_gene: TRBJ2-2; d_gene: .; v_gene: TRBV27; abundance: .
CDR3nt: TGTGCCTGGAGCGGGGGGGCAGATACGCAGTATTTT; CDR3aa: CAWSGGADTQYF; j_gene: TRBJ2-3; d_gene: TRBD2; v_gene: TRBV30; abundance: .
CDR3nt: TGTGCCAGCAGTGAAGATTCGGTTGGCGGGGAGCTGTTTTTT; CDR3aa: CASSEDSVGGELFF; j_gene: TRBJ2-2; d_gene: .; v_gene: TRBV2; abundance: .
CDR3nt: TGTGCCACCTTGGGGGGGCAGGGAGGCGAAAAACTGTTTTTT; CDR3aa: CATLGGQGGEKLFF; j_gene: TRBJ1-4; d_gene: .; v_gene: TRBV24-1; abundance: .
CDR3nt: TGTGCCAGCAGGGGCCGGACAGGCAATCAGCCCCAGCATTTT; CDR3aa: CASRGRTGNQPQHF; j_gene: TRBJ1-5; d_gene: .; v_gene: TRBV6-6; abundance: few